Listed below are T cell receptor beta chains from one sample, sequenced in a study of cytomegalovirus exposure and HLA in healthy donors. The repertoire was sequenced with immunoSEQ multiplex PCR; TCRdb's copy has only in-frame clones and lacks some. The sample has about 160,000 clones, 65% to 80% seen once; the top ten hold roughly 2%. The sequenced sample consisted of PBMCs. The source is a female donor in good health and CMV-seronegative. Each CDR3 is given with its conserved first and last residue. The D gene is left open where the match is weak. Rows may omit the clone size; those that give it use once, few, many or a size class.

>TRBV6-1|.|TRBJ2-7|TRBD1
TGTGCCACCCTTGAAGGACAGGGGACCCACGAGCAGTACTTC
CATLEGQGTHEQYF
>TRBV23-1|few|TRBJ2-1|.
TGCGCCAGCAGTCAATATTGGAGAGTATCGGGGGAGCAGCGGGTCAATGAGCAGTTCTTC
CASSQYWRVSGEQRVNEQFF
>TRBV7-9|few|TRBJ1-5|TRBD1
TGTGCCAGCAGCCGAGGGACAGAGTATCAGCCCCAGCATTTT
CASSRGTEYQPQHF
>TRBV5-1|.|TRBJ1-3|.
TGCGCCAGCAGCTTGTCTCATAGCTCTGGAAACACCATATATTTT
CASSLSHSSGNTIYF
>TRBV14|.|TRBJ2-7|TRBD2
TGTGCCAGCAGCCAATTCCGGACTAGCGGGACTTACGAGCAGTACTTC
CASSQFRTSGTYEQYF
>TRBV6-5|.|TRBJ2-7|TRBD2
TGTGCCAGCAGTCCGGGACTAGCGAACCGGTGGCAGTACTTC
CASSPGLANRWQYF
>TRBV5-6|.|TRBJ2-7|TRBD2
TGTGCCAGCAGCGCTCCGTCAGCGGGGGACCACGAGCAGTACTTC
CASSAPSAGDHEQYF
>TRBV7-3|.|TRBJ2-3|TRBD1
TGTGCCAGCAGCTATCTCTCCGGGGACAGAGACCAGTATTTT
CASSYLSGDRDQYF
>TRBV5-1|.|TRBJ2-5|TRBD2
TGCGCCAGCTCGGCCGGGACTAGCGGGATAAGGGAGACCCAGTACTTC
CASSAGTSGIRETQYF
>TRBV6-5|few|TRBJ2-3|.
TGTGCCAGCAGTACAGGGTCGGATACGCAGTATTTT
CASSTGSDTQYF
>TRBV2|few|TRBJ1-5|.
TGTGCCAGCAGTGAACAGGGTCGAGGCAATCAGCCCCAGCATTTT
CASSEQGRGNQPQHF
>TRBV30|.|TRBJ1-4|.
TGTGCCTGGAGTGTAGTGTTCTTCGGGTCTAATGAAAAACTGTTTTTT
CAWSVVFFGSNEKLFF
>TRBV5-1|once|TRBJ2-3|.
TGCGTCAGCAGTGAACAGGGCACAGATACGCAGTATTTT
CVSSEQGTDTQYF
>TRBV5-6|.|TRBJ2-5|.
TGTGCCAGCAGCTTGTTTTCCGGAATGACACGAAAAGAGACCCAGTACTTC
CASSLFSGMTRKETQYF
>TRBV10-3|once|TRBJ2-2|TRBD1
TGTGCCATCAGTACCGGGACAGTCAACACCGGGGAGCTGTTTTTT
CAISTGTVNTGELFF
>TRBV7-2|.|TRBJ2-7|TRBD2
TGTGCCAGCAGCCCCATTGCGGCGGGAGGGCCGGTAAGGAGGGAGCAGTACTTC
CASSPIAAGGPVRREQYF
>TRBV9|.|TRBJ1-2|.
TGTGCCAGCACGGCACGGGGCTATGGCTACACCTTC
CASTARGYGYTF
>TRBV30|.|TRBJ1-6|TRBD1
TGTGCCTGGGGAAACAGGGGAAATTCACCCCTCCACTTT
CAWGNRGNSPLHF
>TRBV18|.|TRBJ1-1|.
TGTGCCAGCTCACCGCCGGGAGGCGGGAATGATGAAGCTTTCTTT
CASSPPGGGNDEAFF
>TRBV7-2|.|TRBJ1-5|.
TGTGCCAGCAGCTTAAAGGGGGGGCTGGGGCAGCCCCAGCATTTT
CASSLKGGLGQPQHF
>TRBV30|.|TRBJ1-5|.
TGTGCCTGGAGTGTGGGGCACAACCTCCAGCCCCAGCATTTT
CAWSVGHNLQPQHF
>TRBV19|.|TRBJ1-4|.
TGTGCCAGTAGTATTACGGAGGGGAAGAGGACTCACGAAAAACTGTTTTTT
CASSITEGKRTHEKLFF
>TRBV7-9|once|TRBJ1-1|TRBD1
TGTTCCAGCAGCTTCACCACACAGGGGGCGACTTTCTTT
CSSSFTTQGATFF
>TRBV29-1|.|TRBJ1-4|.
TGCAGCGTTGGGGGGGGTACTGGTGAAAAACTGTTTTTT
CSVGGGTGEKLFF
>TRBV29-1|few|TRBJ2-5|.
TGCAGCGCCTCTCGACTGTACCAAGAGACCCAGTACTTC
CSASRLYQETQYF
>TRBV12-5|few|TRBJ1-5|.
TGTGCTAGCAAACCAGGGAATAGGAATCAGCCCCAGCATTTT
CASKPGNRNQPQHF
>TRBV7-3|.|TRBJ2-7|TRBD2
TGTGCCAGCAGCCTTCTAGCGGGAGGTTCCTACGAGCAGTACTTC
CASSLLAGGSYEQYF
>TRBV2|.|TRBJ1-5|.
TGTGCCAGCAGTGAGGTAGGCGGGGCTCAGCCCCAGCATTTT
CASSEVGGAQPQHF
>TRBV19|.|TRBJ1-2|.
TGTGCCAGTAGTATTTGGAGGTCCAACTATGGCTACACCTTC
CASSIWRSNYGYTF
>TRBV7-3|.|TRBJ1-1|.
TGTGCCAGCAGCTTAAGTGGAGGAGGGAACACTGAAGCTTTCTTT
CASSLSGGGNTEAFF
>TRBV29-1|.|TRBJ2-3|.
TGCAGCGTTGCCGGACTGAGCACAGATACGCAGTATTTT
CSVAGLSTDTQYF
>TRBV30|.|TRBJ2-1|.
TGTGCCTGGAGTCCTCATAGTGAACATGAGCAGTTCTTC
CAWSPHSEHEQFF
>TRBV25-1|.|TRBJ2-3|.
TGTGCCAGCAGCGCTTCCCCTGGGCAGGGATATAGCACAGATACGCAGTATTTT
CASSASPGQGYSTDTQYF
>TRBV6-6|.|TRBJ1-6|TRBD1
TGTGCCAGCAGTTTCCGGGACAGGGAGGGACCACCCCTCCACTTT
CASSFRDREGPPLHF
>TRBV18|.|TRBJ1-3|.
TGTGCCAGCTCACCACCCGGGGAAGGAAACACCATATATTTT
CASSPPGEGNTIYF
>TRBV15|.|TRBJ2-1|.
TGTGCCACCAGCAGAGGCCCCCGGGGGAGCTCCTACAATGAGCAGTTCTTC
CATSRGPRGSSYNEQFF
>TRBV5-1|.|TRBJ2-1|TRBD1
TGCGCCAGCAGCCCCGGGACAGGTTACAATGAGCAGTTCTTC
CASSPGTGYNEQFF
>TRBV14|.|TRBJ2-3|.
TGTGCCAGCAGCCAAGTCAGGGGAAAAACAGATACGCAGTATTTT
CASSQVRGKTDTQYF
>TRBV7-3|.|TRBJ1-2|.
TGTGCCAGCAGCTTAAGGGGGGATGGCTACACCTTC
CASSLRGDGYTF
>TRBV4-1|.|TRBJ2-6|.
TGCGCCAGCAGCTTCCGAGCAAACGTCCTGACTTTC
CASSFRANVLTF
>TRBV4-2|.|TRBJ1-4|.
TGTGCCAGCAGCCAAGCAAGGAATGGAGAGGGAAAACTGTTTTTT
CASSQARNGEGKLFF
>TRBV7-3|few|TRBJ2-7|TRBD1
TGTGCCAGCAGCTGGGACAGTACTTCCTACGAGCAGTACTTC
CASSWDSTSYEQYF
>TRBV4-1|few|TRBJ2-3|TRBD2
TGCGCCAGCAGCTTGGGGACTAGCGGGATAGATACGCAGTATTTT
CASSLGTSGIDTQYF
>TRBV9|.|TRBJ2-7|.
TGTGCCAGCAGCGTAGAGGAGGGGTCGGGCGAGCAGTACTTC
CASSVEEGSGEQYF
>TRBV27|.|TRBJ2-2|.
TGTGCCAGCTCAGCGAACACCGGGGAGCTGTTTTTT
CASSANTGELFF
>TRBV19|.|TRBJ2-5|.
TGTGCCAGTAGTATACGGGGGATTTTGGAGACCCAGTACTTC
CASSIRGILETQYF
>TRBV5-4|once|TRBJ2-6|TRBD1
TGTGCCAGCAGCCCCACGACAGGGGGAGCTGGGGCCAACGTCCTGACTTTC
CASSPTTGGAGANVLTF
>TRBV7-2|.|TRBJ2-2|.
TGTGCCAGCGGAGGGGTTTATGAAGGGGTCACCGGGGAGCTGTTTTTT
CASGGVYEGVTGELFF
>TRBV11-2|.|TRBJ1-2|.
TGTGCCAGCAGCTTAGTCGAAGGGAGTGGCTACACCTTC
CASSLVEGSGYTF
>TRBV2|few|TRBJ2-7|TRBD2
TGTGCCAGCAGCCCTTCTCAGCCCGCATCCTTAGCGGGAGAGGGCTACGAGCAGTACTTC
CASSPSQPASLAGEGYEQYF
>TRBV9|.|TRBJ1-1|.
TGTGCCAGCAGCGTAGACCCGGACAGCCTGAACACTGAAGCTTTCTTT
CASSVDPDSLNTEAFF
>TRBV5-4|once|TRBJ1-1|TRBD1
TGTGCCAGCAGCTTGTGGGGATTGGACAGGAAGACTGAAGCTTTCTTT
CASSLWGLDRKTEAFF
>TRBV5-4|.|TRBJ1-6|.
TGTGCCAGCAGCTGGGGGGGGACACCCCTCCACTTT
CASSWGGTPLHF
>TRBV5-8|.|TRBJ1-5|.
TGTGCCAGCAGCTCCCTCCGGGGTTGGGATCAGCCCCAGCATTTT
CASSSLRGWDQPQHF
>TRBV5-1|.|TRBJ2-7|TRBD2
TGCGCCAGCAGCTTAGCGGGACGGGGAATTTCTTACGAGCAGTACTTC
CASSLAGRGISYEQYF
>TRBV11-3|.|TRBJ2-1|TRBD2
TGTGCCAGCAGCTTAGGACTAGCGGGAGCGGATGAGCAGTTCTTC
CASSLGLAGADEQFF
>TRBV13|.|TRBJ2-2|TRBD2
TGTGCCAGCAGCACGAGGGCTAGCGGGAGGCCCGGGGAGCTGTTTTTT
CASSTRASGRPGELFF
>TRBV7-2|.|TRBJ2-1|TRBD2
TGTGCCAGCAGCGCTTACCCGGGACTAGCGGGAGTGCGGGAGCAGTTCTTC
CASSAYPGLAGVREQFF
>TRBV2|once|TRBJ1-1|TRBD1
TGTGCCAGCAGTGATGACAGGGGTACTGAAGCTTTCTTT
CASSDDRGTEAFF
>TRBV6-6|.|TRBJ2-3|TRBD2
TGTGCCAGCAGTACCCCCGCGGGGGGCTGGGATACGCAGTATTTT
CASSTPAGGWDTQYF